Listed below are T cell receptor beta chains from one sample, sequenced in a study of blood T cell repertoires in COVID-19. TCRdb's copy holds only in-frame clones and misses some; the assay was immunoSEQ multiplex PCR. The table includes some 250,000 clones, more than 70% detected once. The sequenced material came from peripheral blood. These receptors were obtained from a woman aged 40 to 50 who had recovered from COVID-19. Each CDR3 is given with its conserved first and last residue. A D gene is named only where the DNA matches it firmly. Size values are once, few and many counts, or a class for expanded clones, and some rows have none.

J gene: TRBJ2-5; CDR3 length: 14; clone size: NA; V gene: TRBV11-2; D gene: NA; CDR3 DNA: TGTGCCAGCAGCTTGGGGCGCCGACAAGAGACCCAGTACTTC; CDR3 protein: CASSLGRRQETQYF
J gene: TRBJ2-2; CDR3 length: 15; clone size: once; V gene: TRBV3-1/TRBV3-2; D gene: NA; CDR3 DNA: TGTGCCAGCAGCCGCGGGCCGGACAGCGCCGGGGAGCTGTTTTTT; CDR3 protein: CASSRGPDSAGELFF
J gene: TRBJ2-1; CDR3 length: 14; clone size: NA; V gene: TRBV5-1; D gene: TRBD2; CDR3 DNA: TGCGCCAGCAGCCCCGGGACTAGGGGGGATGAGCAGTTCTTC; CDR3 protein: CASSPGTRGDEQFF
J gene: TRBJ1-1; CDR3 length: 16; clone size: NA; V gene: TRBV27; D gene: TRBD1; CDR3 DNA: TGTGCCAGCAGTCCCTACGACAGGGGTTCTGGCACTGAAGCTTTCTTT; CDR3 protein: CASSPYDRGSGTEAFF
J gene: TRBJ2-2; CDR3 length: 15; clone size: NA; V gene: TRBV5-8; D gene: TRBD1; CDR3 DNA: TGTGCCAGCAGCCCCGGGACAGGGCTCACCGGGGAGCTGTTTTTT; CDR3 protein: CASSPGTGLTGELFF
J gene: TRBJ1-2; CDR3 length: 12; clone size: few; V gene: TRBV29-1; D gene: TRBD1; CDR3 DNA: TGCAGCGTTCCGGGACAGGGAGGAGGCTACACCTTC; CDR3 protein: CSVPGQGGGYTF
J gene: TRBJ2-3; CDR3 length: 15; clone size: NA; V gene: TRBV5-6; D gene: TRBD1; CDR3 DNA: TGTGCCAGCAGCCCCGGGACAGGGGGTACAGATACGCAGTATTTT; CDR3 protein: CASSPGTGGTDTQYF
J gene: TRBJ1-1; CDR3 length: 14; clone size: NA; V gene: TRBV5-6; D gene: TRBD1; CDR3 DNA: TGTGCCAGCAGCCCGGCGGGACAGCCCACTGAAGCTTTCTTT; CDR3 protein: CASSPAGQPTEAFF
J gene: TRBJ1-5; CDR3 length: 13; clone size: NA; V gene: TRBV20-1; D gene: NA; CDR3 DNA: TGCAGTGCTAGTCAAGGGGTTGGTCAGCCCCAGCATTTT; CDR3 protein: CSASQGVGQPQHF
J gene: TRBJ1-1; CDR3 length: 14; clone size: NA; V gene: TRBV6-5; D gene: NA; CDR3 DNA: TGTGCCAGCAGTTACGTGGGGGGGGACACTGAAGCTTTCTTT; CDR3 protein: CASSYVGGDTEAFF
J gene: TRBJ2-7; CDR3 length: 16; clone size: once; V gene: TRBV2; D gene: TRBD2; CDR3 DNA: TGTGCCAGCAGCCAGGCACGACTAGCGCACTCCTACGAGCAGTACTTC; CDR3 protein: CASSQARLAHSYEQYF
J gene: TRBJ1-1; CDR3 length: 12; clone size: NA; V gene: TRBV15; D gene: NA; CDR3 DNA: TGTGCCACCAGCCGGGTCGGGACTGAAGCTTTCTTT; CDR3 protein: CATSRVGTEAFF
J gene: TRBJ1-5; CDR3 length: 17; clone size: NA; V gene: TRBV18; D gene: NA; CDR3 DNA: TGTGCCAGCTCACCAGGGCCGGCAGGGAGGGGCAATCAGCCCCAGCATTTT; CDR3 protein: CASSPGPAGRGNQPQHF
J gene: TRBJ1-2; CDR3 length: 10; clone size: NA; V gene: TRBV20-1; D gene: NA; CDR3 DNA: TGCAGTGCTAGCCCGGACAGCTACACCTTC; CDR3 protein: CSASPDSYTF
J gene: TRBJ2-3; CDR3 length: 14; clone size: NA; V gene: TRBV4-3; D gene: NA; CDR3 DNA: TGCGCCAGCAGCCAAGATGCGGGCCCCGTGGGGCAGTATTTT; CDR3 protein: CASSQDAGPVGQYF
J gene: TRBJ1-5; CDR3 length: 13; clone size: NA; V gene: TRBV6-5; D gene: NA; CDR3 DNA: TGTGCCAGCAGCAGGACACCGGGTCAGCCCCAGCATTTT; CDR3 protein: CASSRTPGQPQHF
J gene: TRBJ1-2; CDR3 length: 15; clone size: few; V gene: TRBV4-1; D gene: TRBD1; CDR3 DNA: TGCGCCAGCAGCCAGAGGGGACAGGGAGGCTATGGCTACACCTTC; CDR3 protein: CASSQRGQGGYGYTF
J gene: TRBJ1-4; CDR3 length: 11; clone size: NA; V gene: TRBV12-3/TRBV12-4; D gene: NA; CDR3 DNA: TGTGCCAGCAGCTGGAGGGAAAAACTGTTTTTT; CDR3 protein: CASSWREKLFF
J gene: TRBJ1-2; CDR3 length: 12; clone size: NA; V gene: TRBV12-3/TRBV12-4; D gene: NA; CDR3 DNA: TGTGCCAGCAGTTCACGGGTCTATGGCTACACCTTC; CDR3 protein: CASSSRVYGYTF
J gene: TRBJ1-4; CDR3 length: 14; clone size: once; V gene: TRBV15; D gene: NA; CDR3 DNA: TGTGCCACCCGTAGGGGCCCAACTAATGAAAAACTGTTTTTT; CDR3 protein: CATRRGPTNEKLFF
J gene: TRBJ2-5; CDR3 length: 14; clone size: NA; V gene: TRBV6-5; D gene: NA; CDR3 DNA: TGTGCCAGCAGACCCGACAGTGCCCGGGAGACCCAGTACTTC; CDR3 protein: CASRPDSARETQYF
J gene: TRBJ1-2; CDR3 length: 13; clone size: once; V gene: TRBV29-1; D gene: NA; CDR3 DNA: TGCAGCGTTGAACAGGGGCCCCACTATGGCTACACCTTC; CDR3 protein: CSVEQGPHYGYTF
J gene: TRBJ1-5; CDR3 length: 18; clone size: NA; V gene: TRBV27; D gene: NA; CDR3 DNA: TGTGCCAGCAGCCAATGGCGGGGCAGCCAAAAAGGCAATCAGCCCCAGCATTTT; CDR3 protein: CASSQWRGSQKGNQPQHF
J gene: TRBJ2-1; CDR3 length: 12; clone size: NA; V gene: TRBV30; D gene: NA; CDR3 DNA: TGTGCCTGGAGTAGGGCGGGGAATGAGCAGTTCTTC; CDR3 protein: CAWSRAGNEQFF
J gene: TRBJ1-2; CDR3 length: 14; clone size: NA; V gene: TRBV6-5; D gene: TRBD1; CDR3 DNA: TGTGCCAGCAGTTCAGGGGGCTTGGACTATGGCTACACCTTC; CDR3 protein: CASSSGGLDYGYTF
J gene: TRBJ1-3; CDR3 length: 15; clone size: NA; V gene: TRBV4-1; D gene: NA; CDR3 DNA: TGCGCCAGCAGCCAAGAGGGCGGGTTCGGGGGCACCATATATTTT; CDR3 protein: CASSQEGGFGGTIYF
J gene: TRBJ2-1; CDR3 length: 16; clone size: NA; V gene: TRBV6-2/TRBV6-3; D gene: NA; CDR3 DNA: TGTGCCAGCAGTTACTCTGACAGGGAGGCTTTGAATGAGCAGTTCTTC; CDR3 protein: CASSYSDREALNEQFF
J gene: TRBJ2-2; CDR3 length: 16; clone size: NA; V gene: TRBV18; D gene: NA; CDR3 DNA: TGTGCCAGCTCACCCCTCAGGGGACCGAACACCGGGGAGCTGTTTTTT; CDR3 protein: CASSPLRGPNTGELFF